A selection of T cell receptor beta chains follows, all from one sample in a study of T cell responses to AZD1222 COVID-19 vaccine. TCRdb keeps only in-frame clones here, not all; method: immunoSEQ multiplex PCR. The sample has about 140,000 clones; 70% to 90% are singletons. The sequencing here drew on peripheral blood, taken on day 0 of AZD1222 vaccination. The receptors shown here come from an adult in good health. Each CDR3 is given with its conserved first and last residue. D genes are given only for firm matches. Some rows have no size entry. The others give once, few or many, or a class for an expanded clone.

j_gene | d_gene | v_gene | abundance | CDR3nt | CDR3aa
TRBJ1-6 | NA | TRBV13 | NA | TGTGCCAGCAGCTTTCGGGCGGTGAGCTCCTATAATTCACCCCTCCACTTT | CASSFRAVSSYNSPLHF
TRBJ2-7 | NA | TRBV19 | NA | TGTGCCAGTAGTTCTACAGGGTACTACGAGCAGTACTTC | CASSSTGYYEQYF
TRBJ2-1 | NA | TRBV19 | NA | TGTGCCAGTAGGGATCACAATGAGCAGTTCTTC | CASRDHNEQFF
TRBJ1-6 | NA | TRBV27 | NA | TGTGCCAGCAGCCCACAGGAAGCTAGAAATTCACCCCTCCACTTT | CASSPQEARNSPLHF
TRBJ1-1 | NA | TRBV12-3/TRBV12-4 | NA | TGTGCCAGCAGTTCCCACTGGAATACTGAAGCTTTCTTT | CASSSHWNTEAFF
TRBJ1-2 | NA | TRBV7-9 | NA | TGTGCCAGCAGCCGAGGCTACTATGGCTACACCTTC | CASSRGYYGYTF
TRBJ1-2 | NA | TRBV5-8 | NA | TGTGCCAGCAGAATACGTCTCTATGGCTACACCTTC | CASRIRLYGYTF
TRBJ2-3 | NA | TRBV7-2 | NA | TGTGCCAGCAGCCGAACAGATACGCAGTATTTT | CASSRTDTQYF
TRBJ2-3 | NA | TRBV7-2 | NA | TGTGCCAGCAGCTTCGAGGTTAGCACAGATACGCAGTATTTT | CASSFEVSTDTQYF
TRBJ2-5 | TRBD1 | TRBV7-2 | NA | TGTGCCAGCAGCCCAGGGGGCTGGCTAGAGACCCAGTACTTC | CASSPGGWLETQYF
TRBJ1-2 | NA | TRBV5-1 | NA | TGCGCCAGCAGCTTGGAATCAGTATCTGGCTACACCTTC | CASSLESVSGYTF
TRBJ1-5 | NA | TRBV7-9 | few | TGTGCCAGCAGCTTCGGGGGCGCGGGTCAGCCCCAGCATTTT | CASSFGGAGQPQHF
TRBJ1-1 | NA | TRBV4-2 | NA | TGTGCCAGCAGCCAAGGGGCGGGGGTAAGCACTGAAGCTTTCTTT | CASSQGAGVSTEAFF
TRBJ1-5 | NA | TRBV28 | NA | TGTGCCAGCAGACCCGGACGTAGCAATCAGCCCCAGCATTTT | CASRPGRSNQPQHF
TRBJ1-2 | NA | TRBV27 | NA | TGTGCCAGCAGTTCGCGTCAGGGGAGCGGCTACACCTTC | CASSSRQGSGYTF
TRBJ2-1 | TRBD2 | TRBV13 | NA | TGTGCCAGCAGCCTTCTAGCGGACCCTTCCCCCTACAATGAGCAGTTCTTC | CASSLLADPSPYNEQFF
TRBJ2-1 | NA | TRBV20-1 | NA | TGCAGTGCTAGTCCCAGCGGACAATACAATGAGCAGTTCTTC | CSASPSGQYNEQFF